These 21 T cell receptor beta chains came from one sample sequenced in a study of T cells in Graves' hyperthyroidism and ophthalmopathy. Researchers amplified the TCR beta CDR3 regions from RNA transcripts. HTBI primers were employed in a first-round RT-PCR of the TCR CDR3. One entry per CDR3 protein results from TCRdb running MiXCR on the multiplex PCR reads. The sample shows hundreds of thousands of distinct CDR3 sequences, over 11% of them seen only once. Sequencing was done on a sample of blood. Source of these receptors: a young woman with Graves' hyperthyroidism that later progressed to Graves' ophthalmopathy.

This clonotype was picked up a small number of times. Here the CDR3 reads CASSHLGARDTGELFF. The CDR3 bases are TGTGCCAGCAGCCACCTAGGGGCTAGGGACACCGGGGAGCTGTTTTTT. The genes are TRBV3-1 and TRBJ2-2, with TRBD1 as a possible D gene (5 bases). The germline V gene has CDR1 LGHDT and CDR2 YNNKEL (reference sequence). The CDR3 is 16 residues long. The germline V and J ends were trimmed by 3 bases and 3 bases, with 14 bases remaining between them.

This chain uses TRBV18 with TRBJ2-2; unclear D gene. This CDR3 has 13 amino acids. The germline V and J ends were trimmed by 1 base and 5 bases, with 5 bases remaining between them. In germline, CDR1 is KGHSH, CDR2 LQKENI. As DNA, the CDR3 is TGTGCCAGCTCACCACTTGAAACCGGGGAGCTGTTTTTT. Its protein is CASSPLETGELFF.

This clonotype was counted ten times or more. The rearrangement links TRBV10-2 to TRBJ1-6; TRBD1 agrees at 7 bases. This CDR3 spans 15 amino acids. Germline lookup yields CDR1 WSHSY and CDR2 SAAADI. V gave up 0 bases and J gave up 7 bases; unmatched junction bases: 3. The CDR3 DNA follows: TGCGCCAGCAGTGAGTCGACAGGGTCGAATTCACCCCTCCACTTT. Protein sequence: CASSESTGSNSPLHF.

Turning to this clonotype: A much larger clone differs from this one at a single base, so this may be a read error. The chain couples TRBV2 to TRBJ2-7; D is perhaps TRBD1 or TRBD2 (5 bases each). The CDR3 is 12 amino acids. From germline, CDR1 is SNHLY and CDR2 FYNNEI. The CDR3 nucleotides read TGTGCCAGCACCGGGACCCCCTACAAGCAGTACTTC. Encoded protein: CASTGTPYKQYF.

This clonotype was seen many times. The J gene is TRBJ1-6, the V gene TRBV19; maybe TRBD1 (6 bases). Germline CDR1 and CDR2: LNHDA and SQIVND (reference sequence). CDR3 size: 15 residues. V lost 7 bases, J lost 5 bases, and 15 bases lay in between. The CDR3 loop is CASTGGQKNNSPLHF. The CDR3 DNA follows: TGTGCCAGTACCGGCGGACAGAAGAATAATTCACCCCTCCACTTT.

This clonotype was detected ten times or more. The chain couples TRBV5-1 to TRBJ2-1; no definite D call. The CDR3 spans 13 residues. Germline assignment: CDR1 SGHRS and CDR2 YFSETQ. Trimming removed 5 bases from V and 6 bases from J, with 12 bases in between. The CDR3 coding sequence is TGCGCCAGCAGGGCTTACAATGCCAATGAGCAGTTCTTC. The encoded protein is CASRAYNANEQFF.

This clonotype was counted many times. This chain links TRBV4-3 with TRBJ1-6, with TRBD1 matching over 9 bases. V lost 4 bases, J lost 11 bases, and 6 bases stayed unmatched. Germline CDR1 is LGHNA and CDR2 is YSLEER. CDR3 size: 14 residues. The CDR3 reads CASSPGQGLTPLHF. CDR3 sequence (DNA): TGCGCCAGCAGCCCAGGACAGGGGTTGACACCCCTCCACTTT.

There are many counts of this clonotype. The chain joins TRBV28 to TRBJ1-4; 9 bases map to TRBD1. Looked up from germline, CDR1 is MDHEN and CDR2 is SYDVKM. J lost 10 bases, V lost 5 bases, and 11 bases had no gene match. This CDR3 spans 15 amino acids. The CDR3 here is CASSQSGQGMVKLFF. For the CDR3, the DNA is TGTGCCAGCAGTCAATCAGGACAGGGGATGGTAAAACTGTTTTTT.

Comment on this clonotype: A read error may be the cause here, since a much bigger clone is one base away. The rearrangement joins TRBV29-1 to TRBJ2-2, with D perhaps matching TRBD1 (6 bases). Trimming removed 6 bases from V and 1 base from J, with 15 bases in between. Germline CDR1 is SQVTM and CDR2 is ANQGSEA. The CDR3 extends over 15 amino acids. CDR3: CSVSTGTWNTGELFF. The CDR3 nucleotides are TGCAGCGTCTCCACAGGGACCTGGAACACCGGGGAGCTGTTTTTT.

This sequence joins TRBV7-9 and TRBJ2-7; TRBD1 matches 10 bases. The CDR3 runs 16 residues. Germline CDR1 is SEHNR and CDR2 is FQNEAQ (reference sequence). The V segment lost 6 bases and the J segment 3 bases; nucleotides outside the gene matches: 11. The CDR3 sequence is CASSFGPGTGVYEQYF. CDR3 coding DNA: TGTGCCAGCAGTTTTGGCCCGGGGACAGGGGTCTACGAGCAGTACTTC.

This clonotype occurred many times. The chain uses TRBV29-1 and TRBJ1-1; 8 nucleotides agree with TRBD1. The J segment lost 4 bases and the V segment lost 3 bases, leaving 7 bases of the junction unmatched. The CDR3 has 14 residues. Germline V gene lookup returns CDR1 SQVTM and CDR2 ANQGSEA. The CDR3 nucleotides read TGCAGCGTTGAGAACAGGGGGAGTATCACTGAAGCTTTCTTT. This sequence encodes CSVENRGSITEAFF.

This clonotype was observed at least ten times. The V and J genes are TRBV2 and TRBJ1-6, with D hard to call. From germline, CDR1 is SNHLY and CDR2 FYNNEI. CDR3 size: 12 residues. With 9 bases removed from V and 7 bases from J, the gap between germline ends came to 10 bases. The CDR3 coding sequence is TGTGCCAGTCACGTAACAAATTCACCCCTCCACTTT. Residues: CASHVTNSPLHF.

The V call is TRBV30, the J call TRBJ2-5; tentative D call: TRBD1 (7 bases). This CDR3 spans 14 amino acids. Trimming took off 6 bases at V and 2 bases at J, with 16 bases between the two ends. Germline lookup yields CDR1 GTSNPN and CDR2 SVGIG (reference sequence). As DNA, the CDR3 is TGTGCCTGCCTGCCCGCAGGGGGGCAAGAGACCCAGTACTTC. Encoded protein: CACLPAGGQETQYF.

Many counts were recorded for this clonotype. V is TRBV28 and J is TRBJ1-1; TRBD1 is a possible D gene (6 bases). CDR1 and CDR2 (germline): MDHEN, SYDVKM. The V gene lost 3 bases and the J gene lost 2 bases, with 13 bases spanning the gap. The CDR3 has 15 residues. This CDR3 is CASSFPGHLNTEAFF. DNA for the CDR3: TGTGCCAGCAGTTTCCCGGGACACCTAAACACTGAAGCTTTCTTT.

This chain joins TRBV28 and TRBJ2-5; D is tentatively TRBD1 or TRBD2 (5 bases each). Germline V gene data show CDR1 as MDHEN and CDR2 as SYDVKM. Deletions cut 2 bases from V and 12 bases from J, with 16 bases between. This CDR3 comprises 13 residues. For the CDR3, the DNA is TGTGCCAGCAGTTTACCCGGACTCCTGGACAAGTACTTC. It encodes CASSLPGLLDKYF.

The rearrangement uses TRBV24-1 and TRBJ2-3, with 7 bases identical to TRBD2. This CDR3 region has 18 residues. Germline V CDR1 and CDR2: KGHDR, SFDVKD. The ends lost 4 bases at V and 5 bases at J; junction bases unmatched: 17. CDR3 region: CATSDRRASGGVLDTQYF. The CDR3 DNA is TGTGCCACCAGTGACCGGAGGGCTAGCGGCGGGGTTCTAGATACGCAGTATTTT.

This clonotype was detected many times. The chain carries TRBV7-9 and TRBJ2-6, with D possibly TRBD1 on 6 matching bases. CDR1 is SEHNR and CDR2 is FQNEAQ in the germline V gene (reference sequence). The CDR3 spans 14 residues. Between the trimmed V and J ends, which lost 6 bases and 4 bases, there was a span of 10 bases. The CDR3 coding sequence is TGTGCCAGCAGAACAGGGTACGGGGCCAACGTCCTGACTTTC. Amino acid sequence: CASRTGYGANVLTF.

This clonotype occurred a few times. The chain is built from TRBV6-1 and TRBJ2-5; TRBD1 matches 8 bases. CDR1 and CDR2 (germline): MNHNS, SASEGT. V lost 6 bases, J lost 2 bases, and 17 bases stayed unmatched. The CDR3 contains 18 residues. The CDR3 region is CASSRQTWTGRRQETQYF. For the CDR3, the DNA is TGTGCCAGCAGCCGCCAGACCTGGACAGGGCGGCGTCAAGAGACCCAGTACTTC.

The rearrangement links TRBV19 to TRBJ1-3, with D possibly TRBD1 on 5 matching bases. Between the trimmed V and J ends, which lost 7 bases and 2 bases, there was a span of 12 bases. The CDR3 runs to 14 residues. Germline lookup yields CDR1 LNHDA and CDR2 SQIVND (reference sequence). The CDR3 region is CASTIGTAGNTIYF. As DNA, the CDR3 is TGTGCCAGTACCATTGGGACTGCTGGAAACACCATATATTTT.

The table lists this clonotype with many counts. This CDR3 is CASSKQGAEDTQYF. CDR3 in DNA: TGTGCCAGCAGCAAACAGGGGGCTGAAGATACGCAGTATTTT. This chain uses TRBV7-9 with TRBJ2-3, with 9 bases aligning to TRBD1. The CDR3 totals 14 residues. Germline assignment: CDR1 SEHNR and CDR2 FQNEAQ (reference sequence). Trimming removed 5 bases from V and 5 bases from J; junction bases left unmatched: 5.

This clonotype was detected ten times or more. This sequence joins TRBV6-2 or TRBV6-3 and TRBJ2-3; D might be TRBD1 or TRBD2, each matching 5 bases. In germline, CDR1 is MNHEY, CDR2 SVGEGT. Trimming pared 7 bases from V and 3 bases from J, leaving 17 bases between. This CDR3 has 15 residues. Here the CDR3 DNA reads TGTGCCAGCACCCGCCACCGGGACCAAACAGATACGCAGTATTTT. Protein sequence: CASTRHRDQTDTQYF.